These T cell receptor beta chains were read from a single sample in a study of Ad26.COV2.S vaccination and SARS-CoV-2 variants. Clones were read by immunoSEQ multiplex PCR, and TCRdb kept only the in-frame ones, dropping some. The table records 300,000 to 400,000 clones, around 90% of them present only once. The sequences come from peripheral blood, collected in a trial of Ad26.COV2.S vaccine versus placebo. The receptors here all came from a person aged 18 to 59 who received the Ad26.COV2.S COVID-19 vaccine or a placebo. Both conserved end residues are part of each CDR3. Fields, in order: clone size, J gene, V gene, D gene, CDR3 length, CDR3 DNA, CDR3 protein. A D gene is named only where the DNA matches it firmly. Clone size is shown for a subset of rows, as once, few, many or a class of expanded clone.

clone size: -
J gene: TRBJ2-7
V gene: TRBV19
D gene: -
CDR3 length: 15
CDR3 DNA: TGTGCCAGTAGTCCATCACAGGGTGCCACCTACGAGCAGTACTTC
CDR3 protein: CASSPSQGATYEQYF

clone size: -
J gene: TRBJ2-1
V gene: TRBV2
D gene: -
CDR3 length: 11
CDR3 DNA: TGTGCCAGCAGTGTTAGCAATGAGCAGTTCTTC
CDR3 protein: CASSVSNEQFF

clone size: -
J gene: TRBJ2-1
V gene: TRBV3-1/TRBV3-2
D gene: -
CDR3 length: 14
CDR3 DNA: TGTGCCAGCAGCCAAGATCTGGGGCCAAATGAGCAGTTCTTC
CDR3 protein: CASSQDLGPNEQFF

clone size: -
J gene: TRBJ1-2
V gene: TRBV12-5
D gene: TRBD1
CDR3 length: 14
CDR3 DNA: TGTGCTAGTGGCTGGACAGGGGAAGGCTATGGCTACACCTTC
CDR3 protein: CASGWTGEGYGYTF

clone size: -
J gene: TRBJ1-1
V gene: TRBV6-5
D gene: -
CDR3 length: 15
CDR3 DNA: TGTGCCACCAATAAGGGCAGGTCCATGAACACTGAAGCTTTCTTT
CDR3 protein: CATNKGRSMNTEAFF

clone size: -
J gene: TRBJ2-7
V gene: TRBV3-1/TRBV3-2
D gene: TRBD1
CDR3 length: 16
CDR3 DNA: TGTGCCAGCAGCCCCCTGGGGACAGGGGCCCTCTACGAGCAGTACTTC
CDR3 protein: CASSPLGTGALYEQYF

clone size: -
J gene: TRBJ1-2
V gene: TRBV6-5
D gene: -
CDR3 length: 13
CDR3 DNA: TGTGCCAGCAAGGTCGAGGAATCTCATGGCTACACCTTC
CDR3 protein: CASKVEESHGYTF

clone size: -
J gene: TRBJ2-2
V gene: TRBV4-3
D gene: TRBD2
CDR3 length: 18
CDR3 DNA: TGCGCCAGCAGCCAAGTAGCGGGACTACTTTCAAACACCGGGGAGCTGTTTTTT
CDR3 protein: CASSQVAGLLSNTGELFF

clone size: -
J gene: TRBJ1-1
V gene: TRBV19
D gene: -
CDR3 length: 18
CDR3 DNA: TGTGCCAGTAGTATAGCCCTCCACAGGGTAGGGGTTAGCACTGAAGCTTTCTTT
CDR3 protein: CASSIALHRVGVSTEAFF

clone size: -
J gene: TRBJ2-1
V gene: TRBV12-3/TRBV12-4
D gene: -
CDR3 length: 12
CDR3 DNA: TGTGCCAGCAGACCTGGGACTCGTGAGCAGTTCTTC
CDR3 protein: CASRPGTREQFF

clone size: -
J gene: TRBJ2-3
V gene: TRBV6-5
D gene: -
CDR3 length: 15
CDR3 DNA: TGTGCCAGCAGTTACTCCCGGGCTGGCACAGATACGCAGTATTTT
CDR3 protein: CASSYSRAGTDTQYF

clone size: -
J gene: TRBJ2-3
V gene: TRBV7-9
D gene: TRBD2
CDR3 length: 18
CDR3 DNA: TGTGCCAGCAGCTTAGAAGGGCGCCTAGCGGGAAGCACAGATACGCAGTATTTT
CDR3 protein: CASSLEGRLAGSTDTQYF

clone size: -
J gene: TRBJ2-1
V gene: TRBV21-1
D gene: -
CDR3 length: 20
CDR3 DNA: TGTGCCAGCAGCAAAGTAGAGGGGACCACAATTACCAGCTCCTACAATGAGCAGTTCTTC
CDR3 protein: CASSKVEGTTITSSYNEQFF

clone size: -
J gene: TRBJ1-1
V gene: TRBV6-5
D gene: -
CDR3 length: 15
CDR3 DNA: TGTGCCAGCAGTCGCGAACCAAACCCGAACACTGAAGCTTTCTTT
CDR3 protein: CASSREPNPNTEAFF

clone size: -
J gene: TRBJ2-3
V gene: TRBV7-3
D gene: TRBD2
CDR3 length: 19
CDR3 DNA: TGTGCCAGCAGCCCCGGGACTAGCGGGAGGAGTATCCCCACAGATACGCAGTATTTT
CDR3 protein: CASSPGTSGRSIPTDTQYF

clone size: -
J gene: TRBJ2-1
V gene: TRBV6-2/TRBV6-3
D gene: TRBD2
CDR3 length: 15
CDR3 DNA: TGTGCCAGCAGTTACGGGCGGGAGTCCCACAATGAGCAGTTCTTC
CDR3 protein: CASSYGRESHNEQFF

clone size: -
J gene: TRBJ1-1
V gene: TRBV6-1
D gene: TRBD1
CDR3 length: 10
CDR3 DNA: TGTGCCAGCAGTCCGGACAGGCGAGACTTT
CDR3 protein: CASSPDRRDF

clone size: -
J gene: TRBJ2-7
V gene: TRBV27
D gene: -
CDR3 length: 14
CDR3 DNA: TGTGCCAGCAGTTTTTCATGGGGATCCTACGAGCAGTACTTC
CDR3 protein: CASSFSWGSYEQYF

clone size: -
J gene: TRBJ2-1
V gene: TRBV29-1
D gene: -
CDR3 length: 16
CDR3 DNA: TGCAGCGTTGAGGTCGGGAGTAGGTCTTACTACAATGAGCAGTTCTTC
CDR3 protein: CSVEVGSRSYYNEQFF

clone size: -
J gene: TRBJ2-2
V gene: TRBV27
D gene: -
CDR3 length: 14
CDR3 DNA: TGTGCCAGCAGTTTTTTGGTGAACACCGGGGAGCTGTTTTTT
CDR3 protein: CASSFLVNTGELFF

clone size: -
J gene: TRBJ1-4
V gene: TRBV12-3/TRBV12-4
D gene: -
CDR3 length: 13
CDR3 DNA: TGTGCCAGCAGTTTAAGGACGGTTGAAAAACTGTTTTTT
CDR3 protein: CASSLRTVEKLFF

clone size: -
J gene: TRBJ2-1
V gene: TRBV14
D gene: -
CDR3 length: 13
CDR3 DNA: TGTGCCAGCAGCCAACCCTCTGGTATTGAGCAGTTCTTC
CDR3 protein: CASSQPSGIEQFF

clone size: -
J gene: TRBJ1-1
V gene: TRBV20-1
D gene: -
CDR3 length: 11
CDR3 DNA: TGCAGTGCTAGAGATCCCCCTGAAGCTTTCTTT
CDR3 protein: CSARDPPEAFF

clone size: -
J gene: TRBJ2-1
V gene: TRBV7-2
D gene: TRBD2
CDR3 length: 16
CDR3 DNA: TGTGCCAGCAGCCCCCCTAGCGGGAGAGGTAGGAATGAGCAGTTCTTC
CDR3 protein: CASSPPSGRGRNEQFF

clone size: -
J gene: TRBJ2-1
V gene: TRBV7-2
D gene: TRBD1
CDR3 length: 14
CDR3 DNA: TGTGCCAGCAGCTCGGGACAGGGGGCGCACGAGCAGTTCTTC
CDR3 protein: CASSSGQGAHEQFF

clone size: few
J gene: TRBJ1-2
V gene: TRBV28
D gene: TRBD1
CDR3 length: 12
CDR3 DNA: TGTGCCAGCAGCCGGGACAGATATGGCTACACCTTC
CDR3 protein: CASSRDRYGYTF

clone size: -
J gene: TRBJ2-7
V gene: TRBV6-5
D gene: -
CDR3 length: 13
CDR3 DNA: TGTGCCAGCAGACCAGGGATTAGAGGCGAGCAGTACTTC
CDR3 protein: CASRPGIRGEQYF

clone size: -
J gene: TRBJ2-3
V gene: TRBV4-2
D gene: -
CDR3 length: 16
CDR3 DNA: TGTGCCAGCAGCCAAGATCTGGGGAGTGCTACAGATACGCAGTATTTT
CDR3 protein: CASSQDLGSATDTQYF

clone size: few
J gene: TRBJ1-5
V gene: TRBV9
D gene: -
CDR3 length: 13
CDR3 DNA: TGTGCCAGCAGCGTAGGGGGGGGCCAGCCCCAGCATTTT
CDR3 protein: CASSVGGGQPQHF

clone size: -
J gene: TRBJ2-5
V gene: TRBV9
D gene: TRBD2
CDR3 length: 17
CDR3 DNA: TGTGCCAGCAGCGTAGAGCGGCTAGCGGGGGGGCAAGAGACCCAGTACTTC
CDR3 protein: CASSVERLAGGQETQYF

clone size: -
J gene: TRBJ2-5
V gene: TRBV5-6
D gene: -
CDR3 length: 14
CDR3 DNA: TGTGCCAGCAGTGGTGGAGGCGGAGGAAAGACCCAGTACTTC
CDR3 protein: CASSGGGGGKTQYF

clone size: -
J gene: TRBJ1-2
V gene: TRBV2
D gene: -
CDR3 length: 13
CDR3 DNA: TGTGCCAGCAGTGGGTTAGGGAACTATGGCTACACCTTC
CDR3 protein: CASSGLGNYGYTF

clone size: -
J gene: TRBJ2-1
V gene: TRBV19
D gene: -
CDR3 length: 12
CDR3 DNA: TGTGCCAGTAGCCAGGGTAACAATGAGCAGTTCTTC
CDR3 protein: CASSQGNNEQFF

clone size: -
J gene: TRBJ1-1
V gene: TRBV6-1
D gene: -
CDR3 length: 13
CDR3 DNA: TGTGCCAGCAGTGAAGTCCGTGACACTGAAGCTTTCTTT
CDR3 protein: CASSEVRDTEAFF

clone size: -
J gene: TRBJ2-3
V gene: TRBV30
D gene: -
CDR3 length: 14
CDR3 DNA: TGTGCCTGGAGTGTGTTAAGGGGCACAGATACGCAGTATTTT
CDR3 protein: CAWSVLRGTDTQYF

clone size: -
J gene: TRBJ1-2
V gene: TRBV28
D gene: TRBD1
CDR3 length: 13
CDR3 DNA: TGTGCCAGCAGTTTAGGCAGGGGGCTTGGCTACACCTTC
CDR3 protein: CASSLGRGLGYTF

clone size: -
J gene: TRBJ2-5
V gene: TRBV7-2
D gene: -
CDR3 length: 15
CDR3 DNA: TGTGCCAGCAGCTTAGCTGGCGGACTGAAAGAGACCCAGTACTTC
CDR3 protein: CASSLAGGLKETQYF

clone size: -
J gene: TRBJ1-4
V gene: TRBV5-8
D gene: TRBD1
CDR3 length: 16
CDR3 DNA: TGTGCCAGCAGCCTTGCGGGACAGGGGCAGAATGAAAAACTGTTTTTT
CDR3 protein: CASSLAGQGQNEKLFF

clone size: once
J gene: TRBJ2-1
V gene: TRBV14
D gene: -
CDR3 length: 16
CDR3 DNA: TGTGCCAGCAGCCCGGCGGGACTGAGCTCCTACAATGAGCAGTTCTTC
CDR3 protein: CASSPAGLSSYNEQFF

clone size: -
J gene: TRBJ2-5
V gene: TRBV7-9
D gene: -
CDR3 length: 14
CDR3 DNA: TGTGCCAGCAGCTCTGAGACAGAGAGAGAGACCCAGTACTTC
CDR3 protein: CASSSETERETQYF